This T cell receptor (beta chain) was observed in a study of T cell responses to AZD1222 COVID-19 vaccine. The method was immunoSEQ multiplex PCR; TCRdb's version includes in-frame clones alone and lacks a portion of them. The sample has around 120,000 clones; around nine tenths are singletons. Germline values: CDR1 WNHNN, CDR2 SYGVQD (reference sequence). Trimming took 3 bases from V and 6 from J, leaving 0 bases between them. This CDR3 comprises 9 residues. This TCR derives from an adult in good health. This chain connects TRBV10-1 to TRBJ2-7, with D uncertain. The source material was peripheral blood, sampled on day 0 of AZD1222 vaccination. CDR3 sequence (DNA): TGCGCCAGCAGTGACGAGCAGTACTTC. Translation: CASSDEQYF.